The 17 T cell receptor beta chains in this list originate from one sample, sequenced in a study of shared clonotypes between healthy human individuals. Profiling relied on immunoSEQ multiplex PCR, and the TCRdb table lists in-frame clones only, not all of them. The sample has some 2.4 million clones, 93% seen once. The sequenced material came from naive CD4+ T cells from PBMCs. Specified subset: CD45RA+ positively selected. The receptors derive from a man aged 18 to 30 in good health. Some clones in this sample may be carry-over from other donors' samples.

The chain uses TRBV28 and TRBJ2-5; D remains unclear. V lost 6 bases, J lost 3 bases, and 14 bases lay in between. The CDR3 sequence is 14 residues long. Germline values: CDR1 MDHEN, CDR2 SYDVKM. The CDR3 DNA reads TGTGCCAGCAGGCCAACGGCCGAAGAAGAGACCCAGTACTTC. Its translation is CASRPTAEEETQYF.

The chain uses TRBV28 and TRBJ1-3; no definite D call. CDR1 is MDHEN, CDR2 SYDVKM, per germline. Between the trimmed V and J ends, which lost 7 bases and 2 bases, there was a span of 12 bases. The CDR3 runs 14 residues. The CDR3 bases are TGTGCCAGCACTCCCGACCCCACTGGAAACACCATATATTTT. Translation gives CASTPDPTGNTIYF.

About this clone: This CDR3 is also generated by other DNA sequences in the sample. The V call is TRBV10-3, the J call TRBJ2-5; a weak D match, TRBD1 (6 bases). CDR1 is ENHRY, CDR2 SYGVKD, per germline. V lost 2 bases to trimming and J lost 5 bases, with 9 bases between them. This CDR3 spans 13 amino acids. CDR3: CAISEGQGETQYF. The CDR3 DNA follows: TGTGCCATCAGTGAGGGGCAGGGGGAGACCCAGTACTTC.

This rearrangement joins TRBV27 to TRBJ2-3, with D possibly called TRBD1 or TRBD2 (5 bases each). The CDR3 runs 15 residues. Germline-derived CDR1 and CDR2 are MNHEY and SMNVEV (reference sequence). Trimming cost V 3 bases and J 4 bases, with 14 bases left between them. CDR3 amino acids: CASSFVGPWADTQYF. The CDR3 nucleotides read TGTGCCAGCAGTTTCGTGGGACCATGGGCAGATACGCAGTATTTT.

This clone was observed a single time. The chain has TRBV19 and TRBJ2-3; D perhaps matches TRBD1 (5 bases). The length of the CDR3 is 13 residues. Germline V lookup: CDR1 LNHDA, CDR2 SQIVND (reference sequence). V shed 10 bases and J shed 1 base, with 12 bases lying between them. In DNA form, the CDR3 reads TGTGCCACCTCCAGGGCGGGCACAGATACGCAGTATTTT. Amino acids: CATSRAGTDTQYF.

The table lists this clone with a count of one. The chain carries TRBV9 and TRBJ1-1; no firm D call. CDR3 length equals 15 residues. Trimming shortened V by 4 bases and J by 1 base, and 14 bases separated the two germline ends. The germline V gene has CDR1 SGDLS and CDR2 YYNGEE. The DNA of the CDR3 is TGTGCCAGCAGCCCAGCGGGCAGATCGAACACTGAAGCTTTCTTT. Amino acids: CASSPAGRSNTEAFF.

The rearrangement joins TRBV27 to TRBJ2-3; TRBD1 agrees at 8 bases. CDR3 size: 16 residues. Trimming removed 6 bases from V and 1 base from J; junction bases left unmatched: 9. CDR1 MNHEY and CDR2 SMNVEV come from the germline V gene (reference sequence). DNA of the CDR3: TGTGCCAGCAGCCGAAGGACAGGGTTCGGCACAGATACGCAGTATTTT. The encoded protein is CASSRRTGFGTDTQYF.

The chain recombines TRBV6-6 with TRBJ2-5; 8 bases match TRBD1. The CDR3 contains 15 residues. The trim removed 4 bases at V and 5 bases at J, leaving 9 bases unmatched. Germline values: CDR1 MNHNY, CDR2 SVGAGI (reference sequence). DNA for the CDR3: TGTGCCAGCAGTTCAGGCAGGGGGCGGACGGAGACCCAGTACTTC. The encoded protein is CASSSGRGRTETQYF.

The chain employs TRBV7-2 and TRBJ1-6, with D perhaps matching TRBD1 (6 bases). V gave up 2 bases and J gave up 8 bases, with 13 bases separating them. The CDR3 runs to 15 residues. Germline CDR1 SGHTA, CDR2 FQGNSA. The CDR3 coding sequence is TGTGCCAGCAGCTTAAAGGGGGGGTCCCATTCACCCCTCCACTTT. This translates into CASSLKGGSHSPLHF.

The chain links TRBV14 to TRBJ2-5; D may correspond to TRBD1 or TRBD2 (6 bases each). The V end lost 0 bases, the J end lost 9 bases, and 14 bases lay between the germline ends. CDR3 size: 14 residues. Germline V gives CDR1 SGHDN, CDR2 FVKESK. This CDR3 reads CASSQDAGRGAQYF. The CDR3 region has the DNA TGTGCCAGCAGCCAAGATGCGGGAAGGGGGGCCCAGTACTTC.

The chain links TRBV28 to TRBJ2-7; no definite D call. The V gene lost 6 bases and the J gene lost 5 bases, with 8 bases spanning the gap. Germline CDR1 MDHEN, CDR2 SYDVKM. This CDR3 region has 11 residues. The CDR3 spells CASRSLHEQYF. For the CDR3, the DNA is TGTGCCAGCAGGTCTCTCCACGAGCAGTACTTC.

The genes are TRBV4-1 and TRBJ1-5; D possibly corresponds to TRBD1 (6 bases). Germline V gene data show CDR1 as MGHRA and CDR2 as YSYEKL. V was trimmed by 1 base and J by 7 bases, leaving 17 bases between them. The CDR3 covers 16 residues. CDR3 loop: CASSQAVSGGGQPQHF. In DNA form, the CDR3 reads TGCGCCAGCAGCCAAGCCGTGAGCGGGGGCGGACAGCCCCAGCATTTT.

This clone occurred once. Other DNA variants within this sample encode the same CDR3. This sequence joins TRBV5-1 and TRBJ2-1; possibly TRBD1 for D (5 bases). Germline CDR1 reads SGHRS; CDR2 reads YFSETQ. V was cut by 2 bases and J by 3 bases, with 6 bases left in between. The CDR3 contains 13 residues. The CDR3 nucleotides read TGCGCCAGCAGCTTAGACAGCTACAATGAGCAGTTCTTC. As protein: CASSLDSYNEQFF.

This sequence joins TRBV6-5 and TRBJ2-3; D perhaps matches TRBD2 (5 bases). V was shortened by 0 bases and J by 8 bases, with 18 bases between the two germline ends. The CDR3 spans 16 residues. Per germline, CDR1 MNHEY and CDR2 SVGAGI. The CDR3 coding sequence is TGTGCCAGCAGTTACTCGTTCCGGGGTACGAGCTTTACGCAGTATTTT. It yields the protein CASSYSFRGTSFTQYF.

The V gene is TRBV5-4, the J gene TRBJ2-5; D possibly uses TRBD1 or TRBD2 (5 bases each). Germline-derived CDR1 and CDR2 are SGHNT and YYREEE (reference sequence). V shed 3 bases and J shed 2 bases, with 11 bases lying between them. The CDR3 is made up of 14 amino acids. The CDR3 DNA is TGTGCCAGCAGCTCAGGGACCCAACAAGAGACCCAGTACTTC. This translates into CASSSGTQQETQYF.

The chain joins TRBV5-1 to TRBJ2-5, with 11 bases that match TRBD2. V shed 2 bases, J shed 4 bases, and the junction held 10 bases outside the gene matches. The CDR3 loop spans 17 amino acids. Germline V gives CDR1 SGHRS, CDR2 YFSETQ. CDR3 loop: CASSFLAGGRLGETQYF. CDR3 nucleotide sequence: TGCGCCAGCAGCTTCTTAGCGGGAGGGAGGTTAGGAGAGACCCAGTACTTC.

The chain joins TRBV7-2 to TRBJ2-5; D may match TRBD1 or TRBD2 (5 bases each). The CDR3 totals 13 residues. Between the trimmed V and J ends, which lost 2 bases and 7 bases, there was a span of 11 bases. The germline V gene has CDR1 SGHTA and CDR2 FQGNSA. CDR3 region: CASSLLHGGTQYF. In DNA, the CDR3 is TGTGCCAGCAGCTTACTGCATGGGGGGACCCAGTACTTC.